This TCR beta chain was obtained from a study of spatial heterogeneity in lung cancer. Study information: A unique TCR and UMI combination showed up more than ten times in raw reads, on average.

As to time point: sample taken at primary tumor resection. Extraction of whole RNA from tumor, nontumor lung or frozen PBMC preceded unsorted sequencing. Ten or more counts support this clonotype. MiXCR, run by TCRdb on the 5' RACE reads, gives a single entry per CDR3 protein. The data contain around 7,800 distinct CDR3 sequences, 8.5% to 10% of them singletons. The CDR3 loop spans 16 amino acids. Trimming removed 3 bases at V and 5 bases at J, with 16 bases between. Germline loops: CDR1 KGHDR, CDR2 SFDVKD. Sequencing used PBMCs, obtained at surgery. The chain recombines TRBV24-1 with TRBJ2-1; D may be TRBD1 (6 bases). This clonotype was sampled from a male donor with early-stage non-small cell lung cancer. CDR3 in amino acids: CATSDAGAILDNEQFF. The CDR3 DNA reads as TGTGCCACCAGTGATGCAGGGGCCATTTTAGACAATGAGCAGTTCTTC.